This TCR beta chain was observed in a study of T cells after yellow fever vaccination. Overall study results and limits: There was a possibility that FACS-sorted repertoires contained abundant clonotypes contaminating from the bulk population. Once the booster was given, most primary-vaccination clones reappeared, at about 96% for CD4 and over 85% for CD8.

TCR cDNA was made by 5'RACE template switching, adding a universal primer site and UMIs. Each CDR3 protein is one row after TCRdb ran MiXCR on the 5' RACE reads. This table holds about 300,000 distinct CDR3 sequences, 8.7% found once. The CDR3 sequence is 12 residues long. Germline V gene lookup returns CDR1 LNHDA and CDR2 SQIVND (reference sequence). V was clipped by 4 bases and J by 7 bases, with 8 bases between them. This clonotype was counted many times. Its antigen is unknown. The chain carries TRBV19 and TRBJ2-1; possibly TRBD1 for D (6 bases). The material was CD4+ T cells sorted from PBMCs, obtained 5 days after the yellow fever booster vaccination. This clonotype was obtained from a man aged 18 to 30 who received the YFV17D yellow fever vaccine. This CDR3 is CASSRQVNEQFF. CDR3 nucleotides: TGTGCCAGTAGTAGACAGGTAAATGAGCAGTTCTTC.